The 31 T cell receptor beta chains listed next were all sequenced from one sample in a study of shared clonotypes between healthy human individuals. Naive CD8 cells comprised CD45RO-negative, CCR7-positively selected cells, excluding terminally differentiated effector memory CD45RA+ cells. TCRdb's table, derived via immunoSEQ multiplex PCR, lists solely in-frame clones and lacks some. The sample includes roughly 850,000 clones, 90% to 98% seen only once; the top ten take about 0.21%. The sequenced sample consisted of naive CD8+ T cells sorted from blood. Every receptor here comes from a man between 25 and 39 years old in good health.

V and J are TRBV7-8 and TRBJ2-7; TRBD2 matches at 8 bases. The CDR3 loop spans 16 amino acids. Looked up from germline, CDR1 is SGHVS and CDR2 is FQNEAQ. V dropped 5 bases and J dropped 0; count of bases not matched to a gene: 9. CDR3 sequence reads: CASSQDSGASSYEQYF. The CDR3 bases are TGTGCCAGCAGCCAAGATAGCGGGGCGAGCTCCTACGAGCAGTACTTC.

The chain couples TRBV2 to TRBJ2-1, with D hard to call. Trimming stripped 1 base from V and 4 bases from J, with 11 bases between. Germline CDR1 and CDR2: SNHLY and FYNNEI. CDR3 length equals 15 residues. CDR3 sequence (DNA): TGTGCCAGCAGTGAAGGTGCAGCAGCTTACAATGAGCAGTTCTTC. Its protein product is CASSEGAAAYNEQFF.

This sequence joins TRBV7-8 and TRBJ2-1; tentatively, D is TRBD2 (6 bases). The CDR3 extends over 14 amino acids. V lost 3 bases to trimming and J lost 10 bases, with 16 bases between them. Germline CDR1 and CDR2: SGHVS and FQNEAQ. CDR3 loop: CASSLEGLGREQFF. The DNA for the CDR3 is TGTGCCAGCAGCTTGGAGGGCCTGGGTCGGGAGCAGTTCTTC. Filled out from reference TRBV7-8 and TRBJ2-1, the complete variable domain reads GAGVSQSPRYKVAKRGQDVALRCDPISGHVSLFWYQQALGQGPEFLTYFQNEAQLDKSGLPSDRFFAERPEGSVSTLKIQRTQQEDSAVYLCASSLEGLGREQFFGPGTRLTVL.

This chain uses TRBV4-1 with TRBJ2-7; maybe TRBD2 (5 bases). V was trimmed by 2 bases and J by 6 bases, leaving 8 bases between them. The CDR3 consists of 12 residues. CDR1 is MGHRA and CDR2 is YSYEKL in the germline V gene. The CDR3 loop reads CASSQPGVEQYF. The CDR3 DNA is TGCGCCAGCAGCCAACCCGGGGTCGAGCAGTACTTC.

The chain uses TRBV29-1 and TRBJ2-7, with 7 bases that match TRBD2. The germline V gene encodes CDR1 SQVTM and CDR2 ANQGSEA. The ends lost 3 bases at V and 3 bases at J; junction bases unmatched: 8. This CDR3 has 14 residues. CDR3 loop: CSVDISGLNYEQYF. Here the CDR3 DNA reads TGCAGCGTTGACATTTCGGGACTAAACTACGAGCAGTACTTC.

V usage is TRBV30 and J usage is TRBJ1-4, with 9 positions matching TRBD1. CDR1 GTSNPN and CDR2 SVGIG come from the germline V gene (reference sequence). The CDR3 runs to 15 residues. J was trimmed by 7 bases and V by 1 base; bases with no gene match: 7. The CDR3 DNA sequence: TGTGCCTGGAGTGACGGGACAGGGACATTTGAAAAACTGTTTTTT. It codes for CAWSDGTGTFEKLFF.

The chain carries TRBV13 and TRBJ2-1, with 7 bases that match TRBD2. The CDR3 consists of 16 residues. With V trimmed by 1 base and J by 7 bases, 10 bases remained unmatched. Germline lookup yields CDR1 PRHDT and CDR2 FYEKMQ (reference sequence). The CDR3 spells CASSLDLAGALNEQFF. CDR3 DNA: TGTGCCAGCAGCTTAGATTTAGCGGGTGCTTTGAATGAGCAGTTCTTC.

V usage is TRBV28 and J usage is TRBJ2-1; D is perhaps TRBD1 (6 bases). Trimming left V 2 bases short and J 7 bases short, with 9 bases between. This CDR3 comprises 13 residues. Germline assignment: CDR1 MDHEN and CDR2 SYDVKM. CDR3 protein: CASSLGTGNEQFF. The CDR3 DNA sequence: TGTGCCAGCAGTTTAGGTACAGGGAATGAGCAGTTCTTC.

V is TRBV19 and J is TRBJ2-1; D is unclear. The germline CDR1 and CDR2 sequences are LNHDA and SQIVND (reference sequence). This CDR3 has 13 residues. The V end lost 5 bases, the J end lost 3 bases, and 8 bases lay between the germline ends. CDR3 nucleotides: TGTGCCAGTAGTCGGACCGACTACAATGAGCAGTTCTTC. Protein: CASSRTDYNEQFF.

This chain uses TRBV2 with TRBJ2-7, with D possibly called TRBD1 or TRBD2 (5 bases each). CDR1 is SNHLY, CDR2 FYNNEI, per germline. CDR3 length equals 15 residues. Trimming took off 6 bases at V and 3 bases at J, with 18 bases between the two ends. The CDR3 DNA reads as TGTGCCAGCAGGCAAAAGCCGGGACCGAACTACGAGCAGTACTTC. Amino acid sequence: CASRQKPGPNYEQYF.

The genes are TRBV19 and TRBJ2-7; D gene ambiguous. V was pared by 6 bases and J by 0 bases, with 6 bases between. CDR1 and CDR2 (germline): LNHDA, SQIVND (reference sequence). This CDR3 contains 12 residues. The chain's CDR3 is CASRGSSYEQYF. The CDR3 DNA follows: TGTGCCAGTAGGGGTAGCTCCTACGAGCAGTACTTC.

The chain is built from TRBV28 and TRBJ2-3, with 9 positions matching TRBD2. Trimming at V came to 2 bases and at J to 6 bases, leaving 3 bases not matched to a gene. CDR1 and CDR2 (germline): MDHEN, SYDVKM. The CDR3 totals 14 residues. CDR3: CASSLGAGGDTQYF. Here the CDR3 DNA reads TGTGCCAGCAGTTTAGGGGCGGGAGGGGATACGCAGTATTTT.

The chain recombines TRBV7-2 with TRBJ2-3; TRBD2 agrees at 9 bases. CDR1 is SGHTA and CDR2 is FQGNSA in the germline V gene. The J segment lost 4 bases and the V segment lost 4 bases, leaving 9 bases of the junction unmatched. This CDR3 has 16 residues. CDR3 sequence: CASSSLAGRGADTQYF. The CDR3, as DNA: TGTGCCAGCAGCTCCCTAGCGGGGAGGGGGGCAGATACGCAGTATTTT. Together with reference TRBV7-2 and TRBJ2-3, the CDR3 gives the full variable domain: GAGVSQSPSNKVTEKGKDVELRCDPISGHTALYWYRQSLGQGLEFLIYFQGNSAPDKSGLPSDRFSAERTGGSVSTLTIQRTQQEDSAVYLCASSSLAGRGADTQYFGPGTRLTVL.

The chain carries TRBV7-6 and TRBJ1-2; D uncertain. The V and J ends lost 1 base and 8 bases respectively, with 14 bases between them. Germline loops: CDR1 SGHVS, CDR2 FNYEAQ. The CDR3 loop spans 14 amino acids. CDR3 nucleotide sequence: TGTGCCAGCAGCTTAGTCTCCGGCCCTGGGGGCTACACCTTC. It encodes CASSLVSGPGGYTF.

This chain connects TRBV29-1 to TRBJ2-2; D unresolved. V was clipped by 1 base and J by 2 bases, with 5 bases between them. The CDR3 spans 13 residues. Germline values: CDR1 SQVTM, CDR2 ANQGSEA. Here the CDR3 DNA reads TGCAGCGTTGAAGTCCCCAACACCGGGGAGCTGTTTTTT. This translates into CSVEVPNTGELFF.

Notes on this clone: Other DNA sequences from this sample encode an identical CDR3 as well. The chain joins TRBV9 to TRBJ2-3; TRBD1 or TRBD2 may be the D gene (5 bases each). Per germline, CDR1 SGDLS and CDR2 YYNGEE. V was cut by 2 bases and J by 3 bases, with 10 bases left in between. The CDR3 has 14 amino acids. The CDR3 region has the DNA TGTGCCAGCAGCGTTGCCGGGACGACAGATACGCAGTATTTT. Residues: CASSVAGTTDTQYF.

This rearrangement joins TRBV27 to TRBJ2-1, with no clear D. This CDR3 region has 13 residues. Between the trimmed V and J ends, which lost 5 bases and 4 bases, there was a span of 9 bases. CDR1 is MNHEY, CDR2 SMNVEV, per germline (reference sequence). CDR3 sequence (DNA): TGTGCCAGCAGTCCGCCGGATTACAATGAGCAGTTCTTC. Amino acids: CASSPPDYNEQFF.

The chain couples TRBV14 to TRBJ1-4; no definite D call. Germline CDR1 and CDR2: SGHDN and FVKESK. Deletions cut 2 bases from V and 5 bases from J, with 12 bases between. This CDR3 region has 15 residues. In DNA form, the CDR3 reads TGTGCCAGCAGCCAAACCCCGGACTCGAATGAAAAACTGTTTTTT. Its translation: CASSQTPDSNEKLFF. The variable domain in full, with the rest retrieved from reference TRBV14 and TRBJ1-4, is EAGVTQFPSHSVIEKGQTVTLRCDPISGHDNLYWYRRVMGKEIKFLLHFVKESKQDESGMPNNRFLAERTGGTYSTLKVQPAELEDSGVYFCASSQTPDSNEKLFFGSGTQLSVL.

This chain connects TRBV18 to TRBJ2-1; no reliable D call. Germline V gene data show CDR1 as KGHSH and CDR2 as LQKENI. V lost 0 bases, J lost 2 bases, and 5 bases lay in between. This CDR3 comprises 14 residues. The CDR3 DNA is TGTGCCAGCTCACCACCAGGACCCTACAATGAGCAGTTCTTC. This gives the protein CASSPPGPYNEQFF.

The chain combines TRBV7-9 with TRBJ2-5; possible D gene TRBD1, 5 bases. There are 13 residues in the CDR3. Germline CDR1 reads SEHNR; CDR2 reads FQNEAQ (reference sequence). Trimming took off 6 bases at V and 4 bases at J, with 12 bases between the two ends. CDR3 residues: CASRGPLRETQYF. The DNA of the CDR3 is TGTGCCAGCAGGGGGCCCCTACGAGAGACCCAGTACTTC.

The rearrangement uses TRBV29-1 and TRBJ2-7; 7 bases agree with TRBD2. The V and J ends lost 6 bases and 3 bases, in that order; junction bases with no gene match: 11. Germline CDR1 and CDR2: SQVTM and ANQGSEA. The length of the CDR3 is 14 residues. The CDR3 coding sequence is TGCAGCGTCGAGGAGGCGGGGGAAAACTACGAGCAGTACTTC. Its translation: CSVEEAGENYEQYF.

The chain is built from TRBV28 and TRBJ2-6; either TRBD1 or TRBD2 may fit D (5 bases each). The CDR3 loop spans 16 amino acids. CDR1 is MDHEN, CDR2 SYDVKM, per germline. V was trimmed by 8 bases and J by 0 bases, leaving 14 bases between them. CDR3 residues: CASHDGAGSGANVLTF. Written as DNA, the CDR3 is TGTGCCAGCCACGACGGGGCGGGCTCTGGGGCCAACGTCCTGACTTTC.

V usage is TRBV6-5 and J usage is TRBJ2-1; D is unresolved. The CDR3 extends over 13 amino acids. Germline assignment: CDR1 MNHEY and CDR2 SVGAGI. The ends were cut back, 6 bases at V and 6 bases at J, with 12 bases in the middle. The CDR3 is CASSPYPINEQFF. CDR3 nucleotides: TGTGCCAGCAGCCCATATCCAATCAATGAGCAGTTCTTC.

The V call is TRBV7-7, the J call TRBJ2-3; tentatively, D is TRBD1 or TRBD2 (5 bases each). The CDR3 runs 21 residues. Germline CDR1 reads SSHAT; CDR2 reads FNYEAQ (reference sequence). V was trimmed by 4 bases and J by 6 bases, leaving 35 bases between them. In nucleotides, the CDR3 is TGTGCCAGCAGCTCCCGACTAAACGGGGACCCAACCCACTCCTTACGGGATACGCAGTATTTT. Protein product: CASSSRLNGDPTHSLRDTQYF. Variable domain in full (rest from reference TRBV7-7 and TRBJ2-3): GAGVSQSPRYKVTKRGQDVTLRCDPISSHATLYWYQQALGQGPEFLTYFNYEAQPDKSGLPSDRFSAERPEGSISTLTIQRTEQRDSAMYRCASSSRLNGDPTHSLRDTQYFGPGTRLTVL.

The rearrangement links TRBV25-1 to TRBJ2-1, with TRBD2 identical over 9 bases. The V gene end was trimmed by 2 bases and the J gene end by 4 bases; junction bases not matched to a gene: 3. The CDR3 has 15 residues. Germline CDR1 is MGHDK and CDR2 is SYGVNS. In DNA form, the CDR3 reads TGTGCCAGCAGTGAAGGTCTAGCGGGGTACAATGAGCAGTTCTTC. This encodes CASSEGLAGYNEQFF.

The chain joins TRBV29-1 to TRBJ1-1, with unresolved D. Germline V lookup: CDR1 SQVTM, CDR2 ANQGSEA. The CDR3 covers 12 residues. The ends were cut back, 5 bases at V and 2 bases at J, with 9 bases in the middle. CDR3 bases: TGCAGCGTTACTGCGATTAACACTGAAGCTTTCTTT. The encoded protein is CSVTAINTEAFF.

This chain uses TRBV5-6 with TRBJ1-3; D uncertain. V gave up 4 bases and J gave up 0 bases, with 14 bases separating them. Germline CDR1 is SGHDT and CDR2 is YYEEEE. The CDR3 extends over 16 amino acids. CDR3 DNA: TGTGCCAGCAGCACCCTGCCGGCGAGCTCTGGAAACACCATATATTTT. Translation: CASSTLPASSGNTIYF.

The chain carries TRBV29-1 and TRBJ2-7, with D perhaps matching TRBD2 (6 bases). This CDR3 is built from 13 residues. Germline V CDR1 and CDR2: SQVTM, ANQGSEA. With 1 base removed from V and 2 bases from J, the gap between germline ends came to 9 bases. The CDR3 nucleotides read TGCAGCGTTGAAGGTGGGAGGCCCTACGAGCAGTACTTC. The encoded protein is CSVEGGRPYEQYF.

There are a few counts of this clone. The V and J genes are TRBV29-1 and TRBJ2-2, with 8 bases matching TRBD1. V lost 6 bases and J lost 6; bases outside the gene matches: 9. This CDR3 region has 14 residues. The germline gives CDR1 SQVTM, CDR2 ANQGSEA. Here the CDR3 reads CSVEGQEVAGELFF. As DNA, the CDR3 is TGCAGCGTGGAGGGACAGGAGGTCGCCGGGGAGCTGTTTTTT.

The rearrangement links TRBV7-3 to TRBJ2-7; no clear D gene. The CDR3 loop spans 15 amino acids. V lost 3 bases, J lost 0 bases, and 12 bases lay in between. Germline CDR1 is SGHTA and CDR2 is FQGTGA. CDR3 bases: TGTGCCAGCAGCTTTGCGGCCGGCACCTCCTACGAGCAGTACTTC. Encoded protein: CASSFAAGTSYEQYF. The full variable domain, in which reference TRBV7-3 and TRBJ2-7 provide the parts outside the CDR3, is GAGVSQTPSNKVTEKGKYVELRCDPISGHTALYWYRQSLGQGPEFLIYFQGTGAADDSGLPNDRFFAVRPEGSVSTLKIQRTERGDSAVYLCASSFAAGTSYEQYFGPGTRLTVT.

The rearrangement uses TRBV6-5 and TRBJ2-7; D ambiguous. The CDR3 is 14 amino acids. Germline CDR1 and CDR2: MNHEY and SVGAGI. Deletions cut 5 bases from V and 2 bases from J, with 13 bases between. CDR3 region: CASSPTITPYEQYF. The CDR3 coding sequence is TGTGCCAGCAGTCCGACGATAACCCCCTACGAGCAGTACTTC.